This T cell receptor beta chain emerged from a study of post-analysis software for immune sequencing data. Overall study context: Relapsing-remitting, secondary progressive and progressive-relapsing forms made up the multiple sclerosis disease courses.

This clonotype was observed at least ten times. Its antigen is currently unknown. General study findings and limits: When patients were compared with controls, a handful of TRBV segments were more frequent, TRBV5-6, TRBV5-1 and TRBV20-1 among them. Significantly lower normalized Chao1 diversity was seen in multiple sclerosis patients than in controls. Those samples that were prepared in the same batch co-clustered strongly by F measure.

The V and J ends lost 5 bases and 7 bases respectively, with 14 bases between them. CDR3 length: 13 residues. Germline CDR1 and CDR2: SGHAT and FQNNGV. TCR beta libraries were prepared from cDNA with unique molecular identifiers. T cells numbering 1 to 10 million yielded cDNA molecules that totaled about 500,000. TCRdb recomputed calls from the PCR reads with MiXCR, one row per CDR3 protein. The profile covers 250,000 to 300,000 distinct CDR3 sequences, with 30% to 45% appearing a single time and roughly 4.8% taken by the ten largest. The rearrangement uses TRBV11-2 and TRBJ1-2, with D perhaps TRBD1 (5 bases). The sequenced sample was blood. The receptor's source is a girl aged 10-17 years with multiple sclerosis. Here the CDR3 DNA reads TGTGCCAGCAGCCGGGGGAGTGTTTCTGGCTACACCTTC. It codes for CASSRGSVSGYTF.